Shown below are 16 T cell receptor beta chains from a single sample sequenced in a study of sequential checkpoint blockade in melanoma. Treatment of the sample: randomized to nivolumab then ipilimumab (arm A) or the reverse (arm B). TCRdb's copy holds only in-frame clones and misses some; the assay was immunoSEQ multiplex PCR. The repertoire holds some 6,200 clones, with 25% to 30% as singletons. The input for sequencing was tumor tissue (inferred from file names), taken from a patient given nivolumab and ipilimumab in sequence. Receptors were obtained from a human donor with melanoma.

By proportion, this clone is medium-sized (0.01 to 0.1%). V and J are TRBV6-8 and TRBJ2-1, with D perhaps given as TRBD1 or TRBD2 (5 bases each). Germline CDR1 MNHGY, CDR2 SAAAGT. Between the trimmed V and J ends, which lost 5 bases and 7 bases, there was a span of 9 bases. The CDR3 totals 12 residues. The CDR3 DNA reads as TGTGCCAGCAGTCTGAGGGGTAATGAGCAGTTCTTC. The encoded protein is CASSLRGNEQFF.

The chain couples TRBV28 to TRBJ2-3; D gene ambiguous. Germline assignment: CDR1 MDHEN and CDR2 SYDVKM. Trimming took off 3 bases at V and 2 bases at J, with 6 bases between the two ends. CDR3 length: 13 amino acids. CDR3 sequence reads: CASSFIPTDTQYF. The CDR3 DNA reads TGTGCCAGCAGTTTTATCCCCACAGATACGCAGTATTTT.

The V gene is TRBV6-8, the J gene TRBJ2-5; 7 bases map to TRBD1. Germline V CDR1 and CDR2: MNHGY, SAAAGT. There are 15 residues in the CDR3. V gave up 4 bases and J gave up 6 bases; unmatched junction bases: 11. CDR3 sequence (DNA): TGTGCCAGCAGTTTACATCACAGGGGAGAGAAGACCCAGTACTTC. It is translated as CASSLHHRGEKTQYF.

This clone is medium-sized within its sample. The chain employs TRBV6-8 and TRBJ2-2; D is unclear. CDR3 length: 13 amino acids. CDR1 and CDR2 from the germline V gene are MNHGY and SAAAGT. Trimming removed 8 bases at V and 10 bases at J, with 17 bases between. This chain's CDR3 is CASGQSPLVELFF. The CDR3 DNA reads as TGTGCCAGCGGGCAGTCCCCACTTGTGGAGCTGTTTTTT.

DNA for the CDR3: TGTGCCAGCCGCGGGGGGGATACCTACGAGCAGTACTTC. Translation gives CASRGGDTYEQYF. V is TRBV18 and J is TRBJ2-7; TRBD2 matches at 9 bases. CDR3 size: 13 residues. Unmatched junction bases numbered 4, after V lost 8 bases and J lost 2 bases. CDR1 is KGHSH and CDR2 is LQKENI in the germline V gene.

The genes are TRBV9 and TRBJ1-5; no clear D gene. Germline CDR1 SGDLS, CDR2 YYNGEE. Trimming removed 0 bases at V and 7 bases at J, with 11 bases between. The CDR3 consists of 14 residues. The CDR3 here is CASSVEGSLQPQHF. CDR3 DNA: TGTGCCAGCAGCGTAGAGGGCAGTTTGCAGCCCCAGCATTTT.

This clone is labeled medium-sized. The chain links TRBV6-8 to TRBJ2-1, with 10 bases matching TRBD2. This CDR3 spans 15 amino acids. Germline CDR1 is MNHGY and CDR2 is SAAAGT. The junction had 12 bases not matched to a gene; V was cut back by 8 bases and J by 8 bases. This CDR3 is CASFRSGRATDEQFF. CDR3 bases: TGTGCCAGCTTCCGGAGCGGGAGGGCCACGGATGAGCAGTTCTTC.

This clone was counted a few times. This chain connects TRBV25-1 to TRBJ1-6; no definite D call. Germline V gives CDR1 MGHDK, CDR2 SYGVNS. Trimming took off 1 base at V and 2 bases at J, with 12 bases between the two ends. CDR3 length: 17 residues. CDR3 sequence reads: CASSEWKGYAYNSPLHF. The CDR3 DNA reads TGTGCCAGCAGTGAATGGAAGGGCTACGCCTATAATTCACCCCTCCACTTT.

In this sample, this clone turned up a few times. The chain is built from TRBV11-3 and TRBJ2-5, with TRBD2 matching over 14 bases. V lost 5 bases, J lost 0 bases, and 8 bases stayed unmatched. The germline V gene encodes CDR1 SGHNT and CDR2 YENEEA. The CDR3 is 18 amino acids. CDR3 loop: CASSHGLAGGIYQETQYF. CDR3 DNA sequence: TGTGCCAGCAGCCATGGACTAGCGGGAGGAATCTACCAAGAGACCCAGTACTTC.

The sample holds many counts of this clone. The V gene is TRBV11-3, the J gene TRBJ1-1, with D uncertain. Trimming cost V 5 bases and J 5 bases, with 15 bases left between them. The CDR3 covers 14 residues. Germline V CDR1 and CDR2: SGHNT, YENEEA. Written as DNA, the CDR3 is TGTGCCAGCAGCCAGTCGGCAGGAGGTACTGAAGCTTTCTTT. This codes for CASSQSAGGTEAFF.

This clone counts as medium-sized. The CDR3 here is CASRRWGGTGELFF. The CDR3 bases are TGTGCCAGCAGGAGGTGGGGAGGCACCGGGGAGCTGTTTTTT. The V gene is TRBV9, the J gene TRBJ2-2; D might be TRBD2 (6 bases). Germline values: CDR1 SGDLS, CDR2 YYNGEE. With 5 bases removed from V and 4 bases from J, the gap between germline ends came to 12 bases. The CDR3 totals 14 residues.

The chain uses TRBV27 and TRBJ2-7; D gene ambiguous. Per the germline V gene, CDR1 is MNHEY and CDR2 is SMNVEV (reference sequence). The CDR3 is 14 residues long. The V and J ends lost 0 bases and 1 base respectively, with 7 bases between them. In nucleotides, the CDR3 is TGTGCCAGCAGTTTATCTCGGAGTTCCTACGAGCAGTACTTC. Protein sequence: CASSLSRSSYEQYF.

There are a few counts of this clone. The chain has TRBV4-1 and TRBJ2-5, with 7 bases fitting TRBD1. Germline trimming cut 4 bases from V and 4 bases from J; bases unmatched to any gene: 3. This CDR3 region has 13 residues. Germline CDR1 reads MGHRA; CDR2 reads YSYEKL. Here the CDR3 DNA reads TGCGCCAGCAGCCGACAGGGTCTAGAGACCCAGTACTTC. Translation gives CASSRQGLETQYF.

This clone appeared a few times. CDR3 sequence: CASSSNSRLGSEQYF. The CDR3 DNA is TGTGCCAGCAGTTCAAATTCTAGGCTCGGGAGCGAGCAGTACTTC. V gene TRBV6-8 combines with J gene TRBJ2-7; D perhaps matches TRBD2 (6 bases). CDR3 length: 15 amino acids. Germline CDR1 MNHGY, CDR2 SAAAGT. The V gene lost 4 bases and the J gene lost 6 bases, with 19 bases spanning the gap.

This clone came up a few times. CDR3 coding DNA: TGTGCCAGCTCCCGTCTGCCGGGACAGTCTAATTCACCCCTCCACTTT. It is translated as CASSRLPGQSNSPLHF. This sequence joins TRBV18 and TRBJ1-6, with 7 bases that match TRBD1. There are 16 residues in the CDR3. Germline V lookup: CDR1 KGHSH, CDR2 LQKENI. The J segment lost 6 bases and the V segment lost 6 bases, leaving 11 bases of the junction unmatched.

This clone turned up a few times. The chain employs TRBV6-8 and TRBJ2-5; 7 bases agree with TRBD1. The V segment lost 5 bases and the J segment 5 bases; nucleotides outside the gene matches: 5. The CDR3 is 13 amino acids. Germline V gives CDR1 MNHGY, CDR2 SAAAGT. Written as DNA, the CDR3 is TGTGCCAGCAGTGACGGCAGGGGGGAGACCCAGTACTTC. Translated, it gives CASSDGRGETQYF.